This TCR beta chain originates from a study of shared clonotypes between healthy human individuals. Study-wide results and limits: Memory subsets had estimated richness that was generally smaller than that of naive subsets. Rarefaction curves obtained for sorted subsets showed sequencing incomplete despite large depth.

Points on this clone: Its antigen is not identified.

The CDR3 spans 17 residues. V lost 3 bases to trimming and J lost 5 bases; unmatched junction nucleotides: 15. Germline values: CDR1 GTSNPN, CDR2 SVGIG (reference sequence). The method was immunoSEQ multiplex PCR; TCRdb's version includes in-frame clones alone and lacks a portion of them. This sample has over a million clones, with approximately 98% found just once. V usage is TRBV30 and J usage is TRBJ2-5, with TRBD2 matching over 10 bases. Sequenced input: naive CD4+ T cells sorted from blood. Subset in this sample: CD45RA+ positively selected. The TCR comes from a man aged 30 to 45 in good health. The CDR3 bases are TGTGCCTGGAGCGGGGGTGTATTTATAGCGGGAGGCGAGACCCAGTACTTC. Amino acids: CAWSGGVFIAGGETQYF.